The source of this T cell receptor (beta chain) is a study of vaccination effects on CD4 cells after COVID-19. Across the whole study: Median timing of post-vaccine samples was 72 days after the second dose. Whole-study results and caveats: Common cold coronavirus cross-reactivity was shown by only 1 of 255 vaccine-induced clones in healthy vaccinees.

Sequencing followed a ViraFEST assay step that expanded antigen-specific CD4+ T cells with viral peptide pools. CD4+ T cells were isolated after nine to ten days of culture. Either the BNT162b2 or mRNA-1273 vaccine was given to participants in two doses. Testing of the vaccine recipients showed negative nucleocapsid antibodies and no prior SARS-CoV-2 infection. On both days 3 and 7, half of the culture medium was replaced with IL-2 medium. With respect to this clone: Its specificity is unknown. The junction departs from the called germline gene at one end, perhaps through a read error.

Using immunoSEQ multiplex PCR, the repertoire was profiled, and TCRdb retains in-frame clones only, with some absent. The profile shows 12,000 or so clones, roughly 71% of them singletons. The length of the CDR3 is 14 residues. The germline gives CDR1 PRHDT, CDR2 FYEKMQ (reference sequence). The clonotype was recovered from a human donor who received a COVID-19 vaccine. The V gene is TRBV13, the J gene TRBJ2-4; D is ambiguous. The sequencing used CD4+ T cells from PBMCs cultured with SARS-CoV-2 spike peptides, collected after COVID-19 vaccination. The CDR3 sequence is CASSVNRAQNIQYF. CDR3 DNA sequence: TGTGCCAGCAGCGTCAACAGAGCCCAAAACATTCAGTACTTC.